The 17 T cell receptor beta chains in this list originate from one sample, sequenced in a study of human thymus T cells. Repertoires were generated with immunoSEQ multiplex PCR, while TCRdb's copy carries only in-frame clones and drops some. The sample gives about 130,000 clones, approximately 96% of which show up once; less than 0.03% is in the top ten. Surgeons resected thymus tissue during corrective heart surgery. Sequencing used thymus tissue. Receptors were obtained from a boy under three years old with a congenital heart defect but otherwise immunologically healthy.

The CDR3 DNA reads TGCAGCGTCTTTATCCGGGGGGGTAGCGGGGAAAAACTGTTTTTT. Translation: CSVFIRGGSGEKLFF. The chain is built from TRBV29-1 and TRBJ1-4; the D gene is possibly TRBD1 (5 bases). This CDR3 has 15 amino acids. Germline lookup yields CDR1 SQVTM and CDR2 ANQGSEA. Trimming left V 6 bases short and J 8 bases short, with 22 bases between.

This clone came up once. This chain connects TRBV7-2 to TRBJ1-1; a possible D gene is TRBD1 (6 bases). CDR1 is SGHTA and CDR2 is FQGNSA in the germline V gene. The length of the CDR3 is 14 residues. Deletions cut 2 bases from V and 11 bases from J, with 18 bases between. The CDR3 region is CASSLSARGGLAFF. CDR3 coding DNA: TGTGCCAGCAGCTTATCAGCTCGTGGGGGGCTCGCTTTCTTT.

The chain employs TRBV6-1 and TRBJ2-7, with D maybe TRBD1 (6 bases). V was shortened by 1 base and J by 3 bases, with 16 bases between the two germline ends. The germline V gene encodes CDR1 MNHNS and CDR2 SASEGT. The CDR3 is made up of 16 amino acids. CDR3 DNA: TGTGCCAGCAGTGAAGAGGGACAAGGTCTAGTCTACGAGCAGTACTTC. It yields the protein CASSEEGQGLVYEQYF.

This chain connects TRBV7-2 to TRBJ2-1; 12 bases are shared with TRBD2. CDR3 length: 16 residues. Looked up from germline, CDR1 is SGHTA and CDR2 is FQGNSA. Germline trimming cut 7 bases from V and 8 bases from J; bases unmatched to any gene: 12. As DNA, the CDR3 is TGTGCCAGCAACACGTCGTCTAGCGGGGGGGAACATGAGCAGTTCTTC. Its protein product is CASNTSSSGGEHEQFF.

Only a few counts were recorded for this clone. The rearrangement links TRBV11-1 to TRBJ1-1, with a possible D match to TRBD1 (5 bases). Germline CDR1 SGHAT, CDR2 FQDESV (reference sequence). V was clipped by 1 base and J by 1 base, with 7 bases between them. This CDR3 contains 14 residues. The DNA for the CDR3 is TGTGCCAGCAGCTTAGGCCAGGGGAACACTGAAGCTTTCTTT. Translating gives CASSLGQGNTEAFF. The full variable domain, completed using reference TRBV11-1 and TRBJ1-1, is EAEVAQSPRYKITEKSQAVAFWCDPISGHATLYWYRQILGQGPELLVQFQDESVVDDSQLPKDRFSAERLKGVDSTLKIQPAELGDSAMYLCASSLGQGNTEAFFGQGTRLTVV.

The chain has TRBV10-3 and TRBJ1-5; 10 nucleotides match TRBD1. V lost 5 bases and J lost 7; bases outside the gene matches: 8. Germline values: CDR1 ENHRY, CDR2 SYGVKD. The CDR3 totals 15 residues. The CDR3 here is CAISPGTGDGQPQHF. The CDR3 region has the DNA TGTGCCATCAGTCCCGGGACAGGGGATGGCCAGCCCCAGCATTTT.

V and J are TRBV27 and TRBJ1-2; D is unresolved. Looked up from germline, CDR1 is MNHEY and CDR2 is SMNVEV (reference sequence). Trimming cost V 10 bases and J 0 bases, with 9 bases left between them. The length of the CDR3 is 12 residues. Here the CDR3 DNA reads TGTGCCACCGGAGGGTCTAACTATGGCTACACCTTC. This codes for CATGGSNYGYTF.

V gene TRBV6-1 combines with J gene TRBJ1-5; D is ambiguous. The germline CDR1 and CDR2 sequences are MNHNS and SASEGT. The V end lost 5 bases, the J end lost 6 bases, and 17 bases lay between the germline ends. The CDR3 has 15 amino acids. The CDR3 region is CASSLYLIFRQPQHF. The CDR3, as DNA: TGTGCCAGCAGTCTCTACCTCATATTCCGTCAGCCCCAGCATTTT.

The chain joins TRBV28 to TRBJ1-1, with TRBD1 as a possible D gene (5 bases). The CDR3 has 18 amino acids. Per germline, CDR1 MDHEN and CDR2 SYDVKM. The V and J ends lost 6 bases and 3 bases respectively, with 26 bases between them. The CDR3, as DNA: TGTGCCAGCAGCCTACCGGGGGAACAGCGGGGAGAGTACACTGAAGCTTTCTTT. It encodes CASSLPGEQRGEYTEAFF.

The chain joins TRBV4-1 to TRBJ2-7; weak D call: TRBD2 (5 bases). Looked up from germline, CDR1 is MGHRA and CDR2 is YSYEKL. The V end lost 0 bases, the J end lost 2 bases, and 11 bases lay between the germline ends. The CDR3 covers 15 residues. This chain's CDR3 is CASSQDRRVPYEQYF. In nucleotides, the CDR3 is TGCGCCAGCAGCCAAGATAGGCGGGTACCCTACGAGCAGTACTTC.

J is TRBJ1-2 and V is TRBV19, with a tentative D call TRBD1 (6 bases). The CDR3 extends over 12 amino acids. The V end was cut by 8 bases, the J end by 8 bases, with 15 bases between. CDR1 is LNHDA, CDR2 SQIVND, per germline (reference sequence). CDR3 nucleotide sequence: TGTGCCAGTGTTAGGGGGAGGGAAGGCTACACCTTC. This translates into CASVRGREGYTF.

CDR3 bases: TGTGCCAGCAGCTCAACGGAGGGAGGATTGCGTGAAAAACTGTTTTTT. Translating gives CASSSTEGGLREKLFF. V gene TRBV7-9 combines with J gene TRBJ1-4, with unresolved D. The V gene lost 4 bases and the J gene lost 7 bases, with 19 bases spanning the gap. Germline CDR1 SEHNR, CDR2 FQNEAQ (reference sequence). The CDR3 sequence is 16 residues long.

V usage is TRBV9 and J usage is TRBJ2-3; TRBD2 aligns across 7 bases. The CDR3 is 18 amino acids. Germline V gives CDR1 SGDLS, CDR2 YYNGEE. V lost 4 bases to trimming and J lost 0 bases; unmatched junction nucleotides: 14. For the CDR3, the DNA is TGTGCCAGCAGCTCATTTAATCCTAGCGGCCCTAGCACAGATACGCAGTATTTT. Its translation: CASSSFNPSGPSTDTQYF.

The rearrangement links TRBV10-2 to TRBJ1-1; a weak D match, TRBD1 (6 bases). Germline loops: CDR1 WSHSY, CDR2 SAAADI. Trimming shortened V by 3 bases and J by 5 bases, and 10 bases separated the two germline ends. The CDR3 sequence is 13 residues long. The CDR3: CASSDQGRTEAFF. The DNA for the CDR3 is TGCGCCAGCAGTGATCAGGGGCGTACTGAAGCTTTCTTT.

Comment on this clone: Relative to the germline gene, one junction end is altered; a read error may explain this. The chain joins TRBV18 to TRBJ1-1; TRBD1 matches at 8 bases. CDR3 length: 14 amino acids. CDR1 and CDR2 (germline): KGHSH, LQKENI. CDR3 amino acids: CASSPRQGLAEAFF. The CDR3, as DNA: TGTGCCAGCTCCCCACGACAGGGGTTGGCTGAAGCTTTCTTT.

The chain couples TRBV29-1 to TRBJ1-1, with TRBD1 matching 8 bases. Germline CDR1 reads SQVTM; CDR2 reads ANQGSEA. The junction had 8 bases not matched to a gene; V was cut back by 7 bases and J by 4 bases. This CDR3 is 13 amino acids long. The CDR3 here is CSAARQGITEAFF. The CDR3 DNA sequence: TGCAGCGCCGCCAGACAGGGGATCACTGAAGCTTTCTTT.

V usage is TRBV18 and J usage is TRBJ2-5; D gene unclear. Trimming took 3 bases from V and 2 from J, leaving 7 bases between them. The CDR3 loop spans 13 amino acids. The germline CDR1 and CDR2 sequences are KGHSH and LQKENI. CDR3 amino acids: CASSPADQETQYF. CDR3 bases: TGTGCCAGCTCACCTGCGGATCAAGAGACCCAGTACTTC.